The rows below give T cell receptor beta chains drawn from one sample of a study of tumor-infiltrating lymphocytes in primary liver carcinoma. Each CDR3 protein gets one entry after TCRdb re-called the multiplex PCR reads with MiXCR. The sample yields 70,000 to 85,000 distinct CDR3 sequences, about 64% seen once. The source material was liver tumor tissue from sampling region 4. The origin of the receptors is an older woman with primary liver carcinoma and hepatitis B virus infection. The CDR3 runs from the conserved cysteine through the conserved F or W. A D gene is named only where the DNA matches it firmly. Size is stated for part of the rows, as once, few or many counts, or as a class when the clone is expanded.

v_gene	abundance	j_gene	d_gene	CDR3aa	CDR3nt
TRBV7-8	many	TRBJ2-2	TRBD2	CASSLVGLAGGELFF	TGTGCCAGCAGCTTAGTTGGACTAGCGGGCGGGGAGCTGTTTTTT
TRBV7-3	NA	TRBJ2-7	TRBD2	CASSSPSRLAGGPGYEQCF	TGTGCCAGCAGCTCACCGAGTAGACTAGCGGGAGGGCCTGGGTACGAGCAGTGCTTC
TRBV6-5	NA	TRBJ1-6	NA	CASSYSFSGAGSPPHF	TGTGCCAGCAGTTACTCTTTTTCAGGGGCGGGTTCACCCCCCCACTTT
TRBV6-1	NA	TRBJ1-6	NA	CASCDGSFYNSPLHF	TGTGCCAGCTGCGACGGAAGCTTCTATAATTCACCCCTCCATTTT
TRBV29-1	once	TRBJ2-3	NA	CSVETRDGGGDTQYF	TGCAGCGTTGAAACCCGGGACGGGGGTGGAGATACACAGTATTTT
TRBV6-1	NA	TRBJ2-1	NA	CVSGRETGDYNEQFF	TGTGTCAGCGGACGAGAGACGGGTGACTACAATGAGCAGTTCTTC
TRBV4-1	NA	TRBJ2-6	NA	CTNSQEPQGSGANVLTF	TGTACCAACAGCCAAGAGCCACAAGGCTCTGGGGCCAACGTCCTGACTTTC
TRBV6-1	once	TRBJ2-1	TRBD1	CASGGQREYNEQFF	TGTGCCAGCGGGGGACAGAGGGAGTACAATGAGCAATTCTTC
TRBV11-2	NA	TRBJ2-5	NA	CASSLERAEAQYF	TGCGCCAGCAGCTTAGAACGGGCGGAGGCCCAGTACTTC
TRBV12-3/TRBV12-4	NA	TRBJ2-7	TRBD2	CASSLTSGTAQHF	TGTGCTAGCAGTTTAACTAGCGGTACCGCGCAGCACTTC
TRBV6-6	many	TRBJ2-3	TRBD2	CASSYSRGSSRGTDTQYF	TGTGCCAGCAGTTACTCGCGCGGGAGCTCCAGAGGCACAGATACGCAGTATTTT
TRBV29-1	NA	TRBJ2-2	NA	CSVALAPGELFF	TGCAGCGTTGCCCTAGCCCCGGGGGAGCTGTTTTTT
TRBV11-2	NA	TRBJ2-3	TRBD2	CTSSPGLASPDAQYF	TGTACCAGCAGCCCTGGACTAGCGAGCCCAGATGCGCAGTATTTT
TRBV10-2	many	TRBJ2-1	TRBD2	CASSAPTSGRGYNEQFF	TGCGCCAGCAGTGCCCCGACTAGCGGGAGGGGCTACAATGAGCAGTTCTTC
TRBV6-2/TRBV6-3	once	TRBJ2-5	NA	CTSNRLVEETQYF	TGTACCAGCAACAGGCTAGTGGAAGAGACCCAGTACTTC
TRBV19	NA	TRBJ1-1	TRBD1	CVSSSGTGVRTEAFF	TGTGTCAGTAGTAGCGGGACAGGGGTCCGCACTGAAGCTTTCTTT
TRBV20-1	many	TRBJ1-2	TRBD1	CSASVGQINYGYTF	TGCAGTGCTAGTGTGGGACAGATAAACTATGGCTACACCTTC
TRBV10-3	NA	TRBJ1-4	NA	CAIRAAATNEKLFF	TGTGCCATCAGAGCAGCTGCAACTAATGAAAAACTATTTTTT
TRBV28	NA	TRBJ2-1	TRBD2	CASSSAEWREAYNEQFF	TGTGCCAGCAGTTCCGCCGAATGGCGGGAGGCTTACAATGAGCAGTTCTTC
TRBV6-5	many	TRBJ2-7	TRBD1	CASSLLGQVRNEQYF	TGTGCCAGCAGTTTGTTAGGACAGGTTCGCAACGAGCAGTACTTC
TRBV12-3/TRBV12-4	NA	TRBJ1-3	NA	CASSIQENGDTIYF	TGTGCCAGCAGCATACAGGAAAACGGAGACACCATATATTTT
TRBV7-9	many	TRBJ1-3	NA	CASSPRTGNTIYF	TGTGCCAGCAGCCCCCGGACAGGAAACACCATATATTTT
TRBV20-1	NA	TRBJ2-1	NA	CSAPEGVLEEQFF	TGCAGTGCGCCCGAGGGGGTCTTAGAGGAGCAGTTCTTC
TRBV5-1	many	TRBJ2-3	NA	CASSLSSSSTDTQYF	TGCGCCAGCAGCTTATCTAGTTCTAGCACAGATACGCAGTATTTT
TRBV5-1	many	TRBJ1-4	NA	CASSLGGSSNEKLFF	TGCGCCAGCAGCTTGGGCGGATCATCAAATGAAAAACTGTTTTTT
TRBV7-9	many	TRBJ1-6	NA	CASSLGLAPNSPLHF	TGTGCCAGCAGCTTAGGTCTGGCCCCTAATTCACCCCTCCACTTT
TRBV6-1	few	TRBJ2-1	TRBD2	CASSGRTSGSYNEQFF	TGTGCCAGCAGTGGACGGACTAGCGGATCCTACAATGAGCAGTTCTTC
TRBV5-5	NA	TRBJ2-2	NA	CASSLFVQGTGKLFF	TGTGCCAGCAGCTTGTTTGTGCAGGGCACCGGGAAGCTGTTTTTT
TRBV20-1	NA	TRBJ2-1	TRBD2	CSARWFERGGYNEQFF	TGCAGTGCTAGATGGTTTGAGCGGGGGGGATACAATGAGCAGTTCTTC
TRBV10-3	NA	TRBJ2-1	TRBD1	CTIRTGGVTGCNEQFF	TGTACCATCAGGACAGGGGGAGTCACGGGCTGCAATGAGCAGTTCTTC
TRBV12-3/TRBV12-4	NA	TRBJ2-7	NA	CASSFQHSIAYEQYF	TGTGCCAGCAGCTTCCAGCATAGCATTGCCTACGAGCAATACTTC
TRBV7-2	NA	TRBJ2-7	TRBD2	CASSLAGNYEQYF	TGTGCCAGCAGTCTAGCGGGAAACTACGAGCAGTACTTC
TRBV10-1	many	TRBJ2-2	NA	CASSRQKYTGELFF	TGCGCCAGCAGTAGACAGAAGTACACCGGGGAGCTGTTTTTT
TRBV5-1	NA	TRBJ1-1	TRBD1	CASSPGNRGLGNTEAFF	TGCGCCAGCAGCCCGGGGAACAGGGGGCTAGGGAACACTGAAGCTTTCTTT
TRBV12-3/TRBV12-4	NA	TRBJ2-7	NA	CGSTSDADSYEQYF	TGTGGCAGCACCAGCGACGCAGACTCCTACGAGCAGTACTTC
TRBV6-1	many	TRBJ1-1	NA	CASSARSSGVRDTEAFF	TGTGCCAGCAGTGCAAGGAGTTCGGGGGTAAGGGACACTGAAGCTTTCTTT
TRBV5-6	NA	TRBJ2-3	NA	CASSFAEVDAQYF	TGTGCCAGCAGCTTTGCAGAGGTCGATGCGCAGTATTTT
TRBV2	NA	TRBJ1-5	TRBD1	CASSIQGGASNQPQHF	TGTGCCAGCAGTATTCAAGGGGGCGCCTCCAATCAGCCCCAGCATTTT
TRBV11-1	NA	TRBJ2-7	NA	CVSSSGDSYEQYF	TGTGTCAGCAGCTCCGGGGATAGCTACGAGCAGTACTTC
TRBV6-1	NA	TRBJ2-7	TRBD2	CASSEGGGGGYEQYF	TGTGCCAGCAGTGAAGGTGGTGGGGGGGGCTACGAGCAGTACTTC
TRBV11-1	once	TRBJ2-4	NA	CASRPRSRGAENIQHF	TGTGCCAGCCGCCCAAGGTCCAGGGGTGCGGAAAACATTCAGCACTTC
TRBV6-5	many	TRBJ1-1	TRBD1	CASSLGQEYSEAFF	TGTGCCAGCAGCTTGGGACAGGAATACTCTGAAGCTTTCTTT
TRBV2	NA	TRBJ2-2	NA	CASGQVAAGELFF	TGTGCCAGCGGTCAGGTGGCGGCCGGGGAGCTGTTTTTT
TRBV5-1	NA	TRBJ2-2	TRBD1	CASSFRTGTTGELLF	TGCGCGAGCAGCTTCCGGACAGGAACCACCGGGGAGCTGCTTTTT
TRBV10-3	NA	TRBJ2-7	NA	CAISEGREPYEQCF	TGTGCAATCAGTGAGGGCAGGGAACCCTACGAGCAGTGCTTC
TRBV11-2	many	TRBJ2-7	TRBD1	CASGQTGATYEQYF	TGTGCCAGCGGCCAGACAGGGGCCACCTATGAGCAGTACTTC
TRBV4-1	NA	TRBJ2-5	NA	CASSPIRAQGTQYF	TGCGCCAGCAGTCCTATAAGGGCCCAAGGGACCCAGTACTTC
TRBV6-6	NA	TRBJ2-4	NA	CASSYSSLAKNILYF	TGTGCCAGCAGTTACAGCTCTTTAGCCAAAAACATTCTGTACTTC
TRBV6-2/TRBV6-3	many	TRBJ2-7	NA	CASSQEGLSTYEQYF	TGTGCCAGCAGTCAGGAGGGGTTATCCACCTACGAGCAGTACTTC
TRBV28	NA	TRBJ2-4	TRBD2	CASSSGLAGGFDKNIQYF	TGTGCCAGCAGCTCAGGACTAGCGGGAGGGTTTGACAAAAACATTCAGTACTTC
TRBV5-8	many	TRBJ2-1	NA	CASSLGAASDSGRNEQFF	TGTGCCAGCAGCTTGGGGGCTGCGAGCGATTCGGGCAGGAATGAGCAGTTCTTC
TRBV10-3	NA	TRBJ2-2	NA	CAISALEATNTGELFF	TGTGCCATCAGCGCTCTAGAGGCAACGAACACCGGGGAGCTGTTTTTT